What follows describes a single T cell receptor beta chain. In the authors' workflow: Researchers report that nucleated cell counts were estimated from reference gene primer amplification. Assay: immunoSEQ multiplex PCR; the TCRdb copy retains only in-frame clones and omits some. V and J calls and clone size come straight from that table; D and trimming were deduced from the DNA. The sample carries some 96,000 clones, around nine tenths recorded once. These data are taken from a study of blood T cell repertoires in COVID-19. Study overall: The United States, Italy and Spain were the sources of the acute and convalescent COVID-19 samples. T cells, B-cell-depleted T cells, or PBMCs provided the cDNA or gDNA that served as material.

Trimming pared 0 bases from V and 7 bases from J, leaving 8 bases between. CDR3 length: 12 amino acids. The germline gives CDR1 SGHDT, CDR2 YYEEEE. Specimen: peripheral blood. The rearrangement uses TRBV5-6 and TRBJ2-7; D remains ambiguous. The receptor was derived from a man at least 80 years old with acute or convalescent COVID-19. As DNA, the CDR3 is TGTGCCAGCAGCTTGGAATACCGGGAGCAGTACTTC. This codes for CASSLEYREQYF.